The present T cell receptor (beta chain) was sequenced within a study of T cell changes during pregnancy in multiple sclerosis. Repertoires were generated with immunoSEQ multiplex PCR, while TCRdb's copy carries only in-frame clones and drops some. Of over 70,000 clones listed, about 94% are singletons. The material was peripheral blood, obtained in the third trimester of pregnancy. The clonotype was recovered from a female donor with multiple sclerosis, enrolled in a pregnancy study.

CDR3 coding DNA: TGTGCCAGCCAAGCGGGGGGGCTAGGGAGTTCCGGTGAGCAGTTCTTC. It encodes CASQAGGLGSSGEQFF. This chain links TRBV5-5 with TRBJ2-1; 10 positions agree with TRBD2. Unmatched junction bases numbered 16, after V lost 7 bases and J lost 9 bases. The CDR3 loop spans 16 amino acids. Looked up from germline, CDR1 is SGHKS and CDR2 is YYEKEE (reference sequence).